This entry is about one T cell receptor (beta chain). The target antigen is unknown. Germline assignment: CDR1 LNHDA and CDR2 SQIVND (reference sequence). Trimming cost V 4 bases and J 6 bases, with 21 bases left between them. The length of the CDR3 is 16 residues. The PCR was carried out with 60 Vbeta primers and 13 Jbeta primers. Authors' processing steps: Later, tens of millions of unique TCR beta chains were counted in an analysis, and about 10 million of them were shared. The method was immunoSEQ multiplex PCR; TCRdb's version includes in-frame clones alone and lacks a portion of them. The D gene and trimming were derived from the DNA, and the V and J assignments and clone size from that table. There are over 85,000 clones in the sample; 75% to 80% occur only once, and about 4% lies in the top ten. This entry belongs to a study of cytomegalovirus exposure and HLA in healthy donors. Whole-study results and caveats: Researchers reported that a few CMV-associated chains were confirmed in vitro as CMV antigen-specific.

The clonotype originates from a woman aged 40 to 50 in good health and CMV-seronegative. Sequencing input: PBMCs. V is TRBV19 and J is TRBJ1-1; perhaps TRBD1 as D (6 bases). The DNA for the CDR3 is TGTGCCAGTAGTAAATGGGCTACCCAGGGGAGGGCTGAAGCTTTCTTT. It translates to CASSKWATQGRAEAFF.